The 6 T cell receptor beta chains in this list originate from one sample, sequenced in a study of OX40 agonist ivuxolimab in advanced cancers. Using immunoSEQ multiplex PCR, the repertoire was profiled, and TCRdb retains in-frame clones only, with some absent. The sample has tens of thousands of clones, approximately 80% seen once. This specimen consisted of CD4+ or CD8+ T cells sorted from blood, obtained in a trial of the OX40 agonist ivuxolimab. The receptors shown here come from an adult with an advanced solid tumor such as melanoma, head and neck, liver or kidney cancer.

This sequence joins TRBV6-4 and TRBJ2-2, with 8 bases fitting TRBD2. This CDR3 is 18 amino acids long. Trimming took 4 bases from V and 4 from J; bases not matched to a gene: 14. Germline values: CDR1 MRHNA, CDR2 SNTAGT. CDR3 nucleotide sequence: TGTGCCAGCAGTGCCGTTACTGTTGGTAGCGGGGCCACCGGGGAGCTGTTTTTT. Translating it yields CASSAVTVGSGATGELFF.

This chain connects TRBV29-1 to TRBJ1-2; the match to TRBD1 covers 7 bases. This CDR3 spans 17 amino acids. Germline assignment: CDR1 SQVTM and CDR2 ANQGSEA. With V trimmed by 4 bases and J by 4 bases, 18 bases remained unmatched. CDR3 amino acids: CSVGGGRGAIGSYGYTF. The CDR3 coding sequence is TGCAGCGTTGGAGGTGGCAGGGGGGCGATTGGATCCTATGGCTACACCTTC.

This rearrangement joins TRBV7-3 to TRBJ1-6; D perhaps matches TRBD1 (5 bases). V lost 4 bases, J lost 11 bases, and 27 bases lay in between. The germline CDR1 and CDR2 sequences are SGHTA and FQGTGA. CDR3 size: 18 residues. The CDR3 DNA reads TGTGCCAGCAGCTCGACCGGGACGGCGAGCAGAATCGAGACACCCCTCCACTTT. Translating gives CASSSTGTASRIETPLHF.

The chain employs TRBV5-4 and TRBJ1-1; D is unclear. CDR1 and CDR2 (germline): SGHNT, YYREEE (reference sequence). Trimming took off 4 bases at V and 3 bases at J, with 13 bases between the two ends. This CDR3 spans 14 amino acids. The CDR3 bases are TGTGCCAGCAGCCCCAGGCTTAGGGACACTGAAGCTTTCTTT. Its translation is CASSPRLRDTEAFF.

J is TRBJ2-3 and V is TRBV6-1; D might be TRBD1 (5 bases). Between the trimmed V and J ends, which lost 3 bases and 4 bases, there was a span of 14 bases. The CDR3 covers 15 residues. Germline V gene lookup returns CDR1 MNHNS and CDR2 SASEGT. The CDR3 coding sequence is TGTGCCAGCAGTGAGGACAATCGCCCCCCAGATACGCAGTATTTT. Translation gives CASSEDNRPPDTQYF.

As DNA, the CDR3 is TGTGCCAGCCTTCCGGGGACGGGTTCTATAAAGTTGGCTTTCTTT. Translation: CASLPGTGSIKLAFF. The chain links TRBV19 to TRBJ1-1, with D perhaps matching TRBD1 (5 bases). The V gene lost 9 bases and the J gene lost 11 bases, with 28 bases spanning the gap. Germline V lookup: CDR1 LNHDA, CDR2 SQIVND (reference sequence). CDR3 length equals 15 residues. The whole variable domain, remainder taken from reference TRBV19 and TRBJ1-1, is DGGITQSPKYLFRKEGQNVTLSCEQNLNHDAMYWYRQDPGQGLRLIYYSQIVNDFQKGDIAEGYSVSREKKESFPLTVTSAQKNPTAFYLCASLPGTGSIKLAFFGQGTRLTVV.